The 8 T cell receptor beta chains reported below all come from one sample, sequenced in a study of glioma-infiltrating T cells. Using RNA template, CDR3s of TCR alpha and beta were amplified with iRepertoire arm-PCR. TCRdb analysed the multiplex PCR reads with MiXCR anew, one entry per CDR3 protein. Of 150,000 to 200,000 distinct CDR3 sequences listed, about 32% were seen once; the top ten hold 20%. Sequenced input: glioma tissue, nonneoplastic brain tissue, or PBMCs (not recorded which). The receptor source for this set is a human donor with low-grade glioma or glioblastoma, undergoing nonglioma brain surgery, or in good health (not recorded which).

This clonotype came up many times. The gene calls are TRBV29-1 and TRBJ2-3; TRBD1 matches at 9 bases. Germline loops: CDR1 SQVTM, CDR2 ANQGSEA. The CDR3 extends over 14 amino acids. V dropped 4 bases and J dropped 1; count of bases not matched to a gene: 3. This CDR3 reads CSVARTGGTDTQYF. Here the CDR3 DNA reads TGCAGCGTTGCCCGGACAGGGGGCACAGATACGCAGTATTTT.

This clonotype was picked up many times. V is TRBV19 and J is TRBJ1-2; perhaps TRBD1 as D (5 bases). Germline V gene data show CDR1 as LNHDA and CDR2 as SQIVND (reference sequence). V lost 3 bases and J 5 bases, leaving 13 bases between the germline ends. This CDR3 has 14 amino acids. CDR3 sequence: CASSMGLGDYGYTF. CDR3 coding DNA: TGTGCCAGTAGTATGGGCCTGGGGGATTATGGCTACACCTTC.

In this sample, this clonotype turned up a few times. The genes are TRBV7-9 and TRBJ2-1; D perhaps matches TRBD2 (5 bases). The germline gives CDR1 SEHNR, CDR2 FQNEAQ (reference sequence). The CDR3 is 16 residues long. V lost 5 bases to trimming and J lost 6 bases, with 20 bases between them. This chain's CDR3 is CASSPSSAGLINEQFF. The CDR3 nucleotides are TGTGCCAGCAGCCCGAGTTCGGCGGGCTTGATCAATGAGCAGTTCTTC.

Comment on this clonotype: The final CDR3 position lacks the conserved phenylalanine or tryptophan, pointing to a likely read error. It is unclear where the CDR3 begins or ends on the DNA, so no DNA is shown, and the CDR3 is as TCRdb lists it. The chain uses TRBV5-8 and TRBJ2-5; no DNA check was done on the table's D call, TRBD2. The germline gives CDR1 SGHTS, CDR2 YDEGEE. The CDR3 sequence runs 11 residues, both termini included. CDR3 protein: CASNLQGRPYL.

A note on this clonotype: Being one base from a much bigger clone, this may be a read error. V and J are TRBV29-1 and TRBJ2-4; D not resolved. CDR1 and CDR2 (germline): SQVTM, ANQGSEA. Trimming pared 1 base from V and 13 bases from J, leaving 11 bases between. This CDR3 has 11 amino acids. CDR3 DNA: TGCAGCGTTGAAGTTGCGAATGAGCAGTACTTC. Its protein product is CSVEVANEQYF.

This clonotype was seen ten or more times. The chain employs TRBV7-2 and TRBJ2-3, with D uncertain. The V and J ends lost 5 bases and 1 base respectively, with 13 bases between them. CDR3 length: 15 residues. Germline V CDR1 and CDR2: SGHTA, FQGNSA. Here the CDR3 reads CASSLVGVGTDTQYF. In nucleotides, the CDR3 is TGTGCCAGCAGCCTAGTTGGGGTGGGCACAGATACGCAGTATTTT.

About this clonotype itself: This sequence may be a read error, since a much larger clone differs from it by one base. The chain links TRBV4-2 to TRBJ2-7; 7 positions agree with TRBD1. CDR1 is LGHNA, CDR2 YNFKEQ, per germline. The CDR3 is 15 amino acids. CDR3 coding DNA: TGTGCCAGCAGCCTACAGACAGGGAGCTCCTTCGAGCAGTACTTC. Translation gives CASSLQTGSSFEQYF.

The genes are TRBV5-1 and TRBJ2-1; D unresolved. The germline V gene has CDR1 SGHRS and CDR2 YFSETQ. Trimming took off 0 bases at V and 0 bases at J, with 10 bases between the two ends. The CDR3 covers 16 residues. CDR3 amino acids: CASSLEAGSSYNEQFF. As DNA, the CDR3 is TGCGCCAGCAGCTTGGAAGCAGGCAGCTCCTACAATGAGCAGTTCTTC.